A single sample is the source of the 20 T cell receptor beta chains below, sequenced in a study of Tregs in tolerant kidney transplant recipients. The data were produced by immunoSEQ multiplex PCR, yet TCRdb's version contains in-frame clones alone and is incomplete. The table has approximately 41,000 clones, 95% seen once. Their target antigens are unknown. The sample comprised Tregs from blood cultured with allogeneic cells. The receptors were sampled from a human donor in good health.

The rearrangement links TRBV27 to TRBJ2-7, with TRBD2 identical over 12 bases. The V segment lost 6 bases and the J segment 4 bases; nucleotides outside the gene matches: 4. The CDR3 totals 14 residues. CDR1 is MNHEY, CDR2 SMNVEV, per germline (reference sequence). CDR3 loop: CASSRTSGIYEQYF. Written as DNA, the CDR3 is TGTGCCAGCAGCCGGACTAGCGGGATTTACGAGCAGTACTTC.

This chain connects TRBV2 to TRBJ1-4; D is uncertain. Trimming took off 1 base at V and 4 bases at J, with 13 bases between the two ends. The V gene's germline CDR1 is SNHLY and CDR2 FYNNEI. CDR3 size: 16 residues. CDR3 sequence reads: CASSEVVRSLNEKLFF. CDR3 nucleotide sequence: TGTGCCAGCAGTGAAGTGGTTCGGTCGCTTAATGAAAAACTGTTTTTT.

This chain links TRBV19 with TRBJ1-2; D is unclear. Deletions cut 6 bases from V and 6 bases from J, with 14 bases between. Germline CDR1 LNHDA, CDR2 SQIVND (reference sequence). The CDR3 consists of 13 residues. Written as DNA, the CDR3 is TGTGCCAGTAGAAGGGCTACCATGAATGGCTACACCTTC. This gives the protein CASRRATMNGYTF.

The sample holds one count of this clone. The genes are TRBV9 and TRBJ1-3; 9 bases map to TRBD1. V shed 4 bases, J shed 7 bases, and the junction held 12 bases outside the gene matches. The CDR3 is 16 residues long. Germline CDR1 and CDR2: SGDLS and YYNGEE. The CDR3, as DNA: TGTGCCAGCAGCCCGCATACGACAGGGGGGAGGAACACCATATATTTT. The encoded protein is CASSPHTTGGRNTIYF. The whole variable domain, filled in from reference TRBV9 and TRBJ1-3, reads DSGVTQTPKHLITATGQRVTLRCSPRSGDLSVYWYQQSLDQGLQFLIQYYNGEERAKGNILERFSAQQFPDLHSELNLSSLELGDSALYFCASSPHTTGGRNTIYFGEGSWLTVV.

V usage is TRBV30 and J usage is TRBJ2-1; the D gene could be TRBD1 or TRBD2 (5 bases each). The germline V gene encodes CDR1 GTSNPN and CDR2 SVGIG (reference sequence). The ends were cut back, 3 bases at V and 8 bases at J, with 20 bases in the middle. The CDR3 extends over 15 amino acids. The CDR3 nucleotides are TGTGCCTGGAGCCTTTTTTCCGGGACCAGGGATGAGCAGTTCTTC. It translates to CAWSLFSGTRDEQFF. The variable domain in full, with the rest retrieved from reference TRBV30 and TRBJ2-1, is SQTIHQWPATLVQPVGSPLSLECTVEGTSNPNLYWYRQAAGRGLQLLFYSVGIGQISSEVPQNLSASRPQDRQFILSSKKLLLSDSGFYLCAWSLFSGTRDEQFFGPGTRLTVL.

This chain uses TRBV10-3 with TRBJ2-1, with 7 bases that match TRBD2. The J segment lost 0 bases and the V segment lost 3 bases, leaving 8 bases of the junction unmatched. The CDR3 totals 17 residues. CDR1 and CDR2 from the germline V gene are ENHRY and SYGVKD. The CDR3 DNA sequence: TGTGCCATCAGTGAAGGAATCGGACTAGACTCCTACAATGAGCAGTTCTTC. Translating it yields CAISEGIGLDSYNEQFF.

The CDR3 region has the DNA TGTGCCAGCAGTTTAGGACAGCTCAATCAGCCCCAGCATTTT. It translates to CASSLGQLNQPQHF. This chain joins TRBV28 and TRBJ1-5; the D gene is possibly TRBD1 (6 bases). From germline, CDR1 is MDHEN and CDR2 SYDVKM. The germline V and J ends were trimmed by 2 bases and 3 bases, with 8 bases remaining between them. CDR3 size: 14 residues.

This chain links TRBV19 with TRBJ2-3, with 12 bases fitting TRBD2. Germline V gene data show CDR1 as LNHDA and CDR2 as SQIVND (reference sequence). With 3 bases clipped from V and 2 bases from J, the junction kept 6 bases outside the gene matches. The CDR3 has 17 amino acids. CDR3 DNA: TGTGCCAGTAGTATCACTGGACTAGCGGGGACCACAGATACGCAGTATTTT. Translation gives CASSITGLAGTTDTQYF.

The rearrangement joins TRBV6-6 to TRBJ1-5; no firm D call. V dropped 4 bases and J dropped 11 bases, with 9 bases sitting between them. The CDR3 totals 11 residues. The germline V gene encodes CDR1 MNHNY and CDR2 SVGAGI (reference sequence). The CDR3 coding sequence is TGTGCCAGCAGTTTCCGGGCGGCCCAGCATTTT. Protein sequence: CASSFRAAQHF.

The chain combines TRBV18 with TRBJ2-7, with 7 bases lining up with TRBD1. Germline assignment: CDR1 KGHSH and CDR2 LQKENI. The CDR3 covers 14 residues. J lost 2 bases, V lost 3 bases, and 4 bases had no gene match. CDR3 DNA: TGTGCCAGCTCACCCATCAGGGGGACCTACGAGCAGTACTTC. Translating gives CASSPIRGTYEQYF.

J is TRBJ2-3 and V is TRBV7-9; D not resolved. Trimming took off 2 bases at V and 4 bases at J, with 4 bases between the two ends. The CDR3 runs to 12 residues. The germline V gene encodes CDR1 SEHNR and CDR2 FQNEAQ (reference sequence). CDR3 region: CASSLLPDTQYF. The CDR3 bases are TGTGCCAGCAGCTTATTACCAGATACGCAGTATTTT.

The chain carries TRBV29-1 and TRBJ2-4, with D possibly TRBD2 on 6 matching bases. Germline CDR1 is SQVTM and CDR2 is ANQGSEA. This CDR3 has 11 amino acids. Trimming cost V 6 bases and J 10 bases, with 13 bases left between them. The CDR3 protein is CSVPREAIQYF. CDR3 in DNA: TGCAGCGTGCCGAGGGAGGCGATTCAGTACTTC.

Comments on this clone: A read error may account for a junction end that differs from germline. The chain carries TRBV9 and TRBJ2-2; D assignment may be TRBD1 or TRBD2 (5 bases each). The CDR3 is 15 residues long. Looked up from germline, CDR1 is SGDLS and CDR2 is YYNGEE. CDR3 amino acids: CASSSAWGNAGELFF. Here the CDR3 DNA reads TGTGCCAGCAGCTCGGCATGGGGGAACGCCGGGGAGCTGTTTTTT.

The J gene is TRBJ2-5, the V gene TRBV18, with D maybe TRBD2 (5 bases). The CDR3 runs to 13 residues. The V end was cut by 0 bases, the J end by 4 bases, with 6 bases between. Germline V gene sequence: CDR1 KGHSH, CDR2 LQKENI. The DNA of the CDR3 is TGTGCCAGCTCACCACCGGGAGTAGAGACCCAGTACTTC. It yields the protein CASSPPGVETQYF.

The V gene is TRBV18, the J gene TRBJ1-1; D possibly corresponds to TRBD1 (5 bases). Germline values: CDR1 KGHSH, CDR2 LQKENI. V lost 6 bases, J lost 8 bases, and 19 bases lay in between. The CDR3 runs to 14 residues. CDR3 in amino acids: CASSAWGKGLEAFF. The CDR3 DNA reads TGTGCCAGCTCCGCGTGGGGGAAGGGGCTCGAAGCTTTCTTT.

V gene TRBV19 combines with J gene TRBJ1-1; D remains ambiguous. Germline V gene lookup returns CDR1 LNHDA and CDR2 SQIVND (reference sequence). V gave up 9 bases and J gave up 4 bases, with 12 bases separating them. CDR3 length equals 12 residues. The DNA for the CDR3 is TGTGCCAGACAGCCCCGCAGCACTGAAGCTTTCTTT. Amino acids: CARQPRSTEAFF.

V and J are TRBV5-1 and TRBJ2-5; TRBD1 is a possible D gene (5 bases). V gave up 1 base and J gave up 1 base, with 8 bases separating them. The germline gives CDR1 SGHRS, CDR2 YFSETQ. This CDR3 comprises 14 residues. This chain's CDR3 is CASSLIGAQETQYF. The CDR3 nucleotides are TGCGCCAGCAGCTTGATAGGGGCCCAAGAGACCCAGTACTTC. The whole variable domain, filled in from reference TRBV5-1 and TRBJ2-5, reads KAGVTQTPRYLIKTRGQQVTLSCSPISGHRSVSWYQQTPGQGLQFLFEYFSETQRNKGNFPGRFSGRQFSNSRSEMNVSTLELGDSALYLCASSLIGAQETQYFGPGTRLLVL.

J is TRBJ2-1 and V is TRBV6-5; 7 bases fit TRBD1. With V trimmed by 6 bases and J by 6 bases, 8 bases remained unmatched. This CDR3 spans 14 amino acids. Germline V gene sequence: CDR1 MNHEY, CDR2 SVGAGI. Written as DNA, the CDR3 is TGTGCCAGCAGCAAGGGGGCGCAGGGCAATGAGCAGTTCTTC. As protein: CASSKGAQGNEQFF.

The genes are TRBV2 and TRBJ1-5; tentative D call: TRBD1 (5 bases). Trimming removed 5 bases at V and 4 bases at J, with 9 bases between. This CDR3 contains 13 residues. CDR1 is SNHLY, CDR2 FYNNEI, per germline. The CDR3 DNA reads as TGTGCCAGCAGTCTCCAGGGTAATCAGCCCCAGCATTTT. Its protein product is CASSLQGNQPQHF.

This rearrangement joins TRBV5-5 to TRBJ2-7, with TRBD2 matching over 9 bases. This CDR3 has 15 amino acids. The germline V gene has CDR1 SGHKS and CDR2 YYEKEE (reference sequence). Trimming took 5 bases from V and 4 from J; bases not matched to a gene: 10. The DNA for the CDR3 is TGTGCCAGCAGTAGCGGTGGCGGGAGGGTTTACGAGCAGTACTTC. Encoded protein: CASSSGGGRVYEQYF.